This T cell receptor (beta chain) was sequenced in a study of CD8+ T cells in alopecia areata. Study as a whole: The duration of tofacitinib was 6 to 18 months, with 6 months off drug afterward. Study-wide results and caveats: The study found higher clonality in lesional than normal scalp, especially in alopecia totalis/universalis.

The authors extracted RNA and reverse transcribed it into cDNA as the sequencing template. TCRdb keeps only in-frame clones here, not all; method: immunoSEQ multiplex PCR. This table has some 200,000 clones, 50% to 60% appearing once. Germline CDR1 and CDR2: SNHLY and FYNNEI. The CDR3 spans 13 residues. With 2 bases removed from V and 7 bases from J, the gap between germline ends came to 11 bases. As concerns this clone: Its antigen is as yet unknown.

Treatment meaning: oral pan-JAK inhibitor, 5-10 mg twice daily. This rearrangement joins TRBV2 to TRBJ1-2; D might be TRBD1 (6 bases). This specimen consisted of CD4+ T cells sorted from blood, obtained at week 4, from a patient treated with tofacitinib. The receptor was derived from a human donor with alopecia areata. The CDR3 region is CASSEQGRCGYTF. The CDR3 nucleotides read TGTGCCAGCAGTGAACAGGGGCGATGTGGCTACACCTTC. Supplemented by reference TRBV2 and TRBJ1-2, the full variable domain reads EPEVTQTPSHQVTQMGQEVILRCVPISNHLYFYWYRQILGQKVEFLVSFYNNEISEKSEIFDDQFSVERPDGSNFTLKIRSTKLEDSAMYFCASSEQGRCGYTFGSGTRLTVV.